A selection of T cell receptor beta chains follows, all from one sample in a study of human T cells and chemical hapten exposure. TCRdb processed the RACE reads anew with MiXCR; each CDR3 protein has one entry. The sample comprises tens of thousands of distinct CDR3 sequences, about 10% of which are singletons, and 2.2% rests with the top ten. This sample comprised whole blood, obtained in connection with sensitization to the hapten diphenylcyclopropenone (DPC). These receptors were obtained from a man aged 35 to 55 with alopecia areata. Some clones in this sample may be carry-over from other donors' samples. The CDR3 runs from the conserved cysteine through the conserved F or W. The D gene is left open where the match is weak. Rows give clone size only sometimes, using once, few, many, or a class for an expanded clone.

>TRBV10-3|TRBJ2-5|few|-
TGTGCCATCAGTGACGGGGCCAGGGAGACCCAGTACTTC
CAISDGARETQYF
>TRBV27|TRBJ2-5|-|-
TGTGCCAGCAGTTCGGCGGGACTCCAAGAGACCCAGTACTTC
CASSSAGLQETQYF
>TRBV20-1|TRBJ2-4|-|-
TGCAGTGCGGGAGGGGGCTTAGCCAAAAACATTCAGTACTTC
CSAGGGLAKNIQYF
>TRBV7-9|TRBJ2-2|-|TRBD2
TGTGCCAGCAGCTTTCATTGGGACTATCCACCTACGAACACCGGGGAGCTGTTTTTT
CASSFHWDYPPTNTGELFF
>TRBV3-1|TRBJ2-7|-|-
TGTGCCAGCAGCCAGACTCGAATGAGCGAGCAGTACTTC
CASSQTRMSEQYF
>TRBV4-3|TRBJ2-3|-|-
TGCGCCAGCAGCCCAGAAAGTCAAGATACGCAGTATTTT
CASSPESQDTQYF
>TRBV9|TRBJ1-3|few|-
TGTGCCAGCAGCGTAAAACCGGGTTCTATCTCTGGAAACACCATATATTTT
CASSVKPGSISGNTIYF
>TRBV12-3/TRBV12-4|TRBJ1-5|-|TRBD1
TGTGCCAGCAGTTTTGGACAGGACAATCAGCCCCACCATTTT
CASSFGQDNQPHHF
>TRBV12-3/TRBV12-4|TRBJ1-1|many|-
TGTGCCAGCAGGCTCCTTCAGAACACTGAAGCTTTCTTT
CASRLLQNTEAFF
>TRBV7-8|TRBJ2-6|-|-
TGTGCCAGCAGCTTGACCAACGTCCTGACTTTC
CASSLTNVLTF
>TRBV5-1|TRBJ2-3|-|-
TGCGCCAGCAGACTTAGTCCCGTTAGCACAGATACGCAGTATTTT
CASRLSPVSTDTQYF
>TRBV7-9|TRBJ2-7|few|-
TGTGCCAGCAGCCGAATCGGGGCCTACGAGCAGTACTTC
CASSRIGAYEQYF
>TRBV5-1|TRBJ1-6|few|TRBD1
TGCGCCAGCAGCCTACGGACAGGGACTTCACCCCTCCACTTT
CASSLRTGTSPLHF
>TRBV20-1|TRBJ2-1|few|-
TGCAGTGCTAGCGTCGGGGGCCGGTTTGATGAGCAGTTCTTC
CSASVGGRFDEQFF
>TRBV7-3|TRBJ1-1|many|-
TGTGCCAGCAGCTTAATTAGGGTGAACACTGAAGCTTTCTTT
CASSLIRVNTEAFF
>TRBV9|TRBJ2-5|many|TRBD1
TGTGCCAGCAGCCTCTTACAGGGGACCCAAGAGACCCAGTACTTC
CASSLLQGTQETQYF
>TRBV7-9|TRBJ1-5|-|TRBD1
TGTGCCAGCAGCTTAGAAGTGTGGGACAGGGTCAATCAGCCCCAGAATTTT
CASSLEVWDRVNQPQNF
>TRBV7-2|TRBJ2-3|few|TRBD2
TGTGCCAGCAACAATGAGGGGAGGGCCGGTACGCAGTATTTT
CASNNEGRAGTQYF
>TRBV7-2|TRBJ1-6|few|-
TGTGCCAGCAGCTTAACCGGGTCCACCCTCCACTTT
CASSLTGSTLHF
>TRBV18|TRBJ2-3|-|-
TGTGCCAGCTCACCACTCAAGGCAGATACGCAGTATTTT
CASSPLKADTQYF
>TRBV3-1|TRBJ2-5|many|TRBD2
TGTGCCAGCAGCCCCTGGCGGGAGGAAGAGACCCAGTACTTC
CASSPWREEETQYF
>TRBV19|TRBJ1-5|few|TRBD1
TGTGCCAGTAGTATGGCGGGACAGGGGATGAGTGGCAATCAGCCCCAGCATTTT
CASSMAGQGMSGNQPQHF
>TRBV28|TRBJ1-1|many|TRBD1
TGTGCCAGCAGAATGACAGGGCTTAGGAGTGAAGCTTTCTTT
CASRMTGLRSEAFF
>TRBV6-1|TRBJ1-1|many|TRBD1
TGTGCCACCCTGGGGACAGGGGATGAAGCTTTCTTT
CATLGTGDEAFF
>TRBV20-1|TRBJ2-3|many|TRBD1
TGCAGCGGACAGGGGGCGCGAGATACGCAGTATTTT
CSGQGARDTQYF
>TRBV5-1|TRBJ1-1|-|TRBD1
TGCGCCAGCAGCGCAAGACAGGGGGCGGCGAACACTGAAGCTTTCTTT
CASSARQGAANTEAFF
>TRBV5-1|TRBJ2-3|many|TRBD2
TGCGCCAGCAGCACTCGACTAGCGGGAGGCACAGATACGCAGTATTTT
CASSTRLAGGTDTQYF
>TRBV12-3/TRBV12-4|TRBJ2-7|few|-
TGTGCCAGCAGTCCTTCGTACTCCTACGAGCAGTACTTC
CASSPSYSYEQYF
>TRBV12-3/TRBV12-4|TRBJ1-1|-|TRBD1
TGTGCCAGCAGTCCGGGACAGGGTACTGAAGCTTTCTTT
CASSPGQGTEAFF
>TRBV28|TRBJ2-1|few|TRBD2
TGTGCCAGCAGTTTAAGGGGCGGGACTAGTGGCAATGAGCAGTTCTTC
CASSLRGGTSGNEQFF
>TRBV7-2|TRBJ2-7|-|-
TGTGCCAGCAGCTTAGCCTTCCGGCTTCTAGAAGGCGAGCAGTACTTC
CASSLAFRLLEGEQYF
>TRBV6-2/TRBV6-3|TRBJ2-5|few|-
TGTGCCAGCAGCGTTCTCCCTCAAGACTCCACCCAGTACTTC
CASSVLPQDSTQYF
>TRBV12-3/TRBV12-4|TRBJ2-2|-|-
TGTGCCAGCAGTTTGGTATCTGGCACCGGGGAGCTGTTTTTT
CASSLVSGTGELFF
>TRBV3-1|TRBJ2-5|many|TRBD2
TGTGCCAGCAGCCCCGTCATGTCTAGCGGAGGGGAGCAAGAGACCCAGTACTTC
CASSPVMSSGGEQETQYF
>TRBV10-2|TRBJ1-6|-|TRBD1
TGCGCCAGCAGTGAGACGGCAGGGGGTTCACCCCTCCACTTT
CASSETAGGSPLHF
>TRBV27|TRBJ1-2|many|-
TGTGCCAGCAGTTTATCCGATAACTATGGCTACACCTTC
CASSLSDNYGYTF
>TRBV20-1|TRBJ1-1|-|TRBD1
TGCAGTGCTAGCACATCCGACAGGGGGGCTATGAACACTGAAGCTTTCTTT
CSASTSDRGAMNTEAFF
>TRBV4-3|TRBJ1-6|few|-
TGCGCCAGCAGCCAAGATCGGTCGGGATTCAATTCACCCCTCCACTTT
CASSQDRSGFNSPLHF
>TRBV4-1|TRBJ1-1|many|-
TGCGCCAGCAGCCAAGGGCGGGCGGTGGGTCCTGAAGCTTTCTTT
CASSQGRAVGPEAFF
>TRBV18|TRBJ2-1|-|-
TGTGCCAGCTCTCCCTCCCAGGGTCCCGGTAACAATGAGCAGTTCTTC
CASSPSQGPGNNEQFF
>TRBV5-4|TRBJ2-3|-|-
TGTGCCAGCAGCCCCAGACAGGGAGGGCTAGTACCGCGTACGCAGTATTTT
CASSPRQGGLVPRTQYF
>TRBV18|TRBJ2-1|few|-
TGTGCCAGCTCATCGGGGCGTGGAGGGGCAACGGGTGAGCAGTTCTTC
CASSSGRGGATGEQFF
>TRBV12-3/TRBV12-4|TRBJ2-1|-|TRBD2
TGTGCCAGCAGGAGGACTAGCGGGACTGGTAATGAGCAGTTCTTC
CASRRTSGTGNEQFF
>TRBV6-1|TRBJ2-1|-|-
TGTGCCAGCAGGAGTGGATTTTCCTACAATGAGCAGTTCTTC
CASRSGFSYNEQFF
>TRBV27|TRBJ2-3|-|-
TGTGCCAGCAGACTTAACGGTGGAGATACGCAGTATTTT
CASRLNGGDTQYF
>TRBV28|TRBJ2-3|few|-
TGTGCCAGCAGAGAATTGGGTATCCCGGATACGCAGTATTTT
CASRELGIPDTQYF
>TRBV7-2|TRBJ1-5|-|-
TGTGCCAGCAGCTTAATCCAGGGAGGCAATCAGCCCCAGCATTTT
CASSLIQGGNQPQHF
>TRBV5-4|TRBJ2-1|few|-
TGTGCCAGCAGCTTGGGGAGGGGTGCGGACAATGAGCAGTTCTTC
CASSLGRGADNEQFF
>TRBV28|TRBJ2-4|many|-
TGTGCCAGCAGTACCTCCTCGAGGCGCTACTACTTC
CASSTSSRRYYF
>TRBV6-1|TRBJ2-3|many|TRBD2
TGTGCCAGCAGTGTTTCAGCGGGAGGGTCAGATACGCAGTATTTT
CASSVSAGGSDTQYF
>TRBV10-3|TRBJ2-7|few|-
TGTGCCATCAGTGATTACCCGGGGGGCCAAAGTCCATACGAGCAGTACTTC
CAISDYPGGQSPYEQYF
>TRBV3-1|TRBJ2-2|many|TRBD2
TGTGCCAGCAAGGAGCGGGAGAACACCGGGGAGCTGTTTTTT
CASKERENTGELFF